These 15 T cell receptor beta chains share one sample of origin, sequenced in a study of blood T cell repertoires in COVID-19. Here immunoSEQ multiplex PCR was the method, and the copy in TCRdb shows in-frame clones only, minus some. There are approximately 190,000 clones in the sample; about 88% occur only once, and roughly 6.2% lies in the top ten. Sequencing was performed on peripheral blood. The receptors shown here come from a woman aged 35 to 49 who had recovered from COVID-19.

The chain uses TRBV10-3 and TRBJ2-7; 11 nucleotides match TRBD2. CDR3 size: 18 residues. Trimming cost V 6 bases and J 1 base; bases outside gene matches: 14. Germline lookup yields CDR1 ENHRY and CDR2 SYGVKD. Written as DNA, the CDR3 is TGTGCCATCAGGTCTACACTAGCGGGAGATCCGAGGTCCTACGAGCAGTACTTC. Residues: CAIRSTLAGDPRSYEQYF.

The chain employs TRBV6-5 and TRBJ2-7; 11 bases map to TRBD2. The CDR3 runs to 14 residues. With V trimmed by 10 bases and J by 4 bases, 9 bases remained unmatched. CDR1 is MNHEY and CDR2 is SVGAGI in the germline V gene. CDR3 residues: CATATASGRYEQYF. In nucleotides, the CDR3 is TGTGCCACCGCCACGGCTAGCGGGAGGTACGAGCAGTACTTC.

V is TRBV11-2 and J is TRBJ2-1; 11 bases are shared with TRBD2. This CDR3 is 15 amino acids long. V dropped 5 bases and J dropped 5; count of bases not matched to a gene: 5. Germline V gives CDR1 SGHAT, CDR2 FQNNGV. For the CDR3, the DNA is TGTGCCAGCAGCGCCGGGACTAGCGGAGACAATGAGCAGTTCTTC. Protein: CASSAGTSGDNEQFF.

V and J are TRBV5-1 and TRBJ2-2; D unclear. This CDR3 has 15 residues. Germline lookup yields CDR1 SGHRS and CDR2 YFSETQ. Trimming stripped 4 bases from V and 4 bases from J, with 14 bases between. The CDR3 protein is CASSHSAGGTGELFF. Written as DNA, the CDR3 is TGCGCCAGCAGCCACTCCGCCGGCGGCACCGGGGAGCTGTTTTTT.

This clone was seen once. The chain carries TRBV2 and TRBJ2-1; 8 bases align to TRBD2. The CDR3 length is 15 residues. Germline loops: CDR1 SNHLY, CDR2 FYNNEI. V gave up 1 base and J gave up 6 bases; unmatched junction bases: 5. The CDR3 reads CASSEEAGALNEQFF. CDR3 DNA: TGTGCCAGCAGTGAAGAAGCGGGAGCCCTCAATGAGCAGTTCTTC.

J is TRBJ2-4 and V is TRBV29-1; TRBD1 aligns across 7 bases. Germline V gives CDR1 SQVTM, CDR2 ANQGSEA. J gave up 6 bases and V 7 bases, and 6 bases lay outside the gene matches. The CDR3 is made up of 12 amino acids. Here the CDR3 reads CSATGEGNIQYF. The CDR3 DNA reads TGCAGCGCCACAGGGGAAGGAAACATTCAGTACTTC.

This clone has only one observation. J is TRBJ2-2 and V is TRBV13, with D tentatively TRBD1 (6 bases). The CDR3 loop spans 15 amino acids. Germline V gene data show CDR1 as PRHDT and CDR2 as FYEKMQ (reference sequence). Deletions cut 0 bases from V and 5 bases from J, with 10 bases between. As DNA, the CDR3 is TGTGCCAGCAGCTTAGGGACAGGAAGAACCGGGGAGCTGTTTTTT. It encodes CASSLGTGRTGELFF. Variable domain in full (rest from reference TRBV13 and TRBJ2-2): AAGVIQSPRHLIKEKRETATLKCYPIPRHDTVYWYQQGPGQDPQFLISFYEKMQSDKGSIPDRFSAQQFSDYHSELNMSSLELGDSALYFCASSLGTGRTGELFFGEGSRLTVL.

The rearrangement links TRBV4-2 to TRBJ2-7; D is possibly TRBD1 (6 bases). Trimming took off 1 base at V and 2 bases at J, with 15 bases between the two ends. The germline CDR1 and CDR2 sequences are LGHNA and YNFKEQ. CDR3 size: 16 residues. This CDR3 reads CASSQGGRGYTYEQYF. CDR3 DNA sequence: TGTGCCAGCAGCCAAGGCGGCAGGGGTTACACCTACGAGCAGTACTTC.

V and J are TRBV18 and TRBJ1-4, with D possibly being TRBD1 (5 bases). The germline V and J ends were trimmed by 6 bases and 4 bases, with 18 bases remaining between them. The germline V gene encodes CDR1 KGHSH and CDR2 LQKENI. The CDR3 extends over 16 amino acids. The CDR3 sequence is CASSDNSGQLNEKLFF. The CDR3 coding sequence is TGTGCCAGCTCGGACAACAGTGGGCAGCTTAATGAAAAACTGTTTTTT.

The chain has TRBV18 and TRBJ2-5; D gene uncertain. CDR3 size: 12 residues. V was cut by 4 bases and J by 0 bases, with 3 bases left in between. Per the germline V gene, CDR1 is KGHSH and CDR2 is LQKENI. The CDR3 here is CASSLDQETQYF. The CDR3 DNA reads as TGTGCCAGCTCACTAGACCAAGAGACCCAGTACTTC. Full variable domain (remainder filled in from reference TRBV18 and TRBJ2-5): NAGVMQNPRHLVRRRGQEARLRCSPMKGHSHVYWYRQLPEEGLKFMVYLQKENIIDESGMPKERFSAEFPKEGPSILRIQQVVRGDSAAYFCASSLDQETQYFGPGTRLLVL.

The chain combines TRBV19 with TRBJ2-7; 7 positions agree with TRBD2. CDR1 is LNHDA and CDR2 is SQIVND in the germline V gene (reference sequence). The V segment lost 7 bases and the J segment 3 bases; nucleotides outside the gene matches: 9. This CDR3 is 14 amino acids long. CDR3 residues: CASKEGRGSYEQYF. As DNA, the CDR3 is TGTGCCAGTAAGGAAGGGAGGGGAAGCTACGAGCAGTACTTC. Together with reference TRBV19 and TRBJ2-7, the CDR3 gives the full variable domain: DGGITQSPKYLFRKEGQNVTLSCEQNLNHDAMYWYRQDPGQGLRLIYYSQIVNDFQKGDIAEGYSVSREKKESFPLTVTSAQKNPTAFYLCASKEGRGSYEQYFGPGTRLTVT.

V and J are TRBV14 and TRBJ2-7; D uncertain. Deletions cut 5 bases from V and 2 bases from J, with 10 bases between. The CDR3 spans 13 residues. The V gene's germline CDR1 is SGHDN and CDR2 FVKESK. The CDR3 DNA reads as TGTGCCAGCAGCTCGCTCCGGGCCTACGAGCAGTACTTC. Protein product: CASSSLRAYEQYF.

In its sample, this clone was seen once. The chain carries TRBV14 and TRBJ1-4, with 7 bases identical to TRBD1. Unmatched junction bases numbered 16, after V lost 0 bases and J lost 9 bases. The CDR3 spans 18 residues. Germline CDR1 reads SGHDN; CDR2 reads FVKESK. CDR3: CASSQDRDRALFGKKLFF. CDR3 DNA: TGTGCCAGCAGCCAAGATCGCGACAGGGCCCTCTTCGGAAAAAAACTGTTTTTT.

The chain carries TRBV6-2 or TRBV6-3 and TRBJ1-5; 7 nucleotides match TRBD1. CDR3 length: 12 amino acids. From germline, CDR1 is MNHEY and CDR2 SVGEGT. V lost 6 bases to trimming and J lost 15 bases; unmatched junction nucleotides: 11. The CDR3 protein is CASSPARQGWHF. The CDR3 region has the DNA TGTGCCAGCAGCCCAGCCCGACAGGGTTGGCATTTT.

The chain uses TRBV27 and TRBJ1-1; 11 bases align to TRBD1. CDR1 is MNHEY, CDR2 SMNVEV, per germline (reference sequence). The CDR3 length is 17 residues. J gave up 6 bases and V 3 bases, and 12 bases lay outside the gene matches. CDR3 loop: CASSFSGTGGTKAEAFF. The CDR3 DNA follows: TGTGCCAGCAGTTTCTCCGGGACAGGGGGTACGAAGGCTGAAGCTTTCTTT.